The entry below gives a single TCR beta chain sequence along with its context. The V gene's germline CDR1 is SNHLY and CDR2 FYNNEI. The CDR3 contains 15 residues. The V gene end was trimmed by 6 bases and the J gene end by 3 bases; junction bases not matched to a gene: 8. These data are taken from a study of blood T cell repertoires in COVID-19. For the study at large: PBMCs, B-cell-depleted T cells, or T cells were the source of the cDNA or gDNA that made up the material.

Cohort 3 donors counted as recovered after two negative PCRs, clearance, or resolved symptoms. Authors' data handling: Estimation of nucleated cell counts relied on the amplification of reference gene primers. TCRdb's copy holds only in-frame clones and misses some; the assay was immunoSEQ multiplex PCR. That table supplies the V and J calls and clone size; D and trimming were determined from the DNA. Among about 130,000 clones listed, 75% to 90% were seen once. This sequence joins TRBV2 and TRBJ1-1, with 9 bases identical to TRBD1. This clonotype was obtained from a man aged 25-45 years who had recovered from COVID-19. Sequencing input: PBMCs or T cells enriched from blood (not recorded which). The CDR3 loop reads CASSLDDRGDTEAFF. The CDR3 region has the DNA TGTGCCAGCAGCTTGGACGACAGGGGGGACACTGAAGCTTTCTTT.